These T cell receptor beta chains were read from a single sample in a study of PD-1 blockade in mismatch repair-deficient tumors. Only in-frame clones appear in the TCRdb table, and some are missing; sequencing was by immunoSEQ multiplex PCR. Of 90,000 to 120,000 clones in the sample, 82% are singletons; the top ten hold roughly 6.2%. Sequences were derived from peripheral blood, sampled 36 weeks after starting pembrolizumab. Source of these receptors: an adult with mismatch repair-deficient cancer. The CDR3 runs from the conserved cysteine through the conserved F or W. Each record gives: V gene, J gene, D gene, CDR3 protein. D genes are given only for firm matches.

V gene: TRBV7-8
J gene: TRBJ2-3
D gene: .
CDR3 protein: CASSFTDTDTQYF

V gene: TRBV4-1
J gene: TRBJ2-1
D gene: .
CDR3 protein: CASSQDSEDWSVSNEQFF

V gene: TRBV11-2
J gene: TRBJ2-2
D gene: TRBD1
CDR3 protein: CASSLTGYTGELFF

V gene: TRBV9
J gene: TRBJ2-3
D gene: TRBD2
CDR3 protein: CASSDRSGSRLGTDTQYF

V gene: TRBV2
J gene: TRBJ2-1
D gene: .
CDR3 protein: CASSPRVSNNEQFF

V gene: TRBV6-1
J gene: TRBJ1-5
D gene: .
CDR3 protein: CASSELGSNQPQHF

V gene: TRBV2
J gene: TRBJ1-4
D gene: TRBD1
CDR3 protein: CASIKDRNYEKLFF

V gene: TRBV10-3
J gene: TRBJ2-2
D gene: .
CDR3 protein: CAISGLQVSGELFF

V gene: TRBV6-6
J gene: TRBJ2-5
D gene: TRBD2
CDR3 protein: CASRLAGGIETQYF

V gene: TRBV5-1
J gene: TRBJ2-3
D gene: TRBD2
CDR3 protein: CASSFPGLAGWTDTQYF

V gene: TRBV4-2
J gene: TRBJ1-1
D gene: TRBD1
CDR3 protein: CASSQLPTGEAFF

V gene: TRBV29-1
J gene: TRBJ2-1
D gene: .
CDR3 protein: CSVSSGNSYNEQFF

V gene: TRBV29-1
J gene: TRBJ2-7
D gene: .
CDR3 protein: CSASGVSYEQYF

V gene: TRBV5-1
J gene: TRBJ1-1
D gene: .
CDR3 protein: CASSLEGGNTEAFF

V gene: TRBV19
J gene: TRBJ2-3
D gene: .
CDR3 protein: CASSPSGGFGLSDTQYF

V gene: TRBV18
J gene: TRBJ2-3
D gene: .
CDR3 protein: CASSPQRSTDTQYF

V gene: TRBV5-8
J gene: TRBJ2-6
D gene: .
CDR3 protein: CASSANTGWGANVLTF

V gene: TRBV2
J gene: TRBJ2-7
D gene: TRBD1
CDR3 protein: CASMPGQGALEQYF

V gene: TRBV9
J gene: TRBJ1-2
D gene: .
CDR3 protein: CASSAPRAGADYGYTF

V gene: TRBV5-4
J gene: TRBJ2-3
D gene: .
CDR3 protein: CASSSGGTRTDTQYF

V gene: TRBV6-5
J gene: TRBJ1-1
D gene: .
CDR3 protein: CASFRLNTEAFF

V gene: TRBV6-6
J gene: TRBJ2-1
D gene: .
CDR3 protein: CASSYPQDIRYNEQFF

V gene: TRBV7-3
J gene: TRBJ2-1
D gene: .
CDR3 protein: CASSPTDRNNEQFF

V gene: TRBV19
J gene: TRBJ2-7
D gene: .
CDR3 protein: CASSTQTRGEQYF

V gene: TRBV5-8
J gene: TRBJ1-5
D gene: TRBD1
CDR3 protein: CASSPGQAYSNQPQHF

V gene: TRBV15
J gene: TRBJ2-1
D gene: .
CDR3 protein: CATSTPSVEQFF